The next 12 T cell receptor beta chains were all read from a single sample in a study of Graves' ophthalmopathy and Graves' hyperthyroidism. CDR3 regions of TCR beta were amplified from RNA transcripts. HTBI-primed first-round RT-PCR preceded second-round multiplex PCR. TCRdb re-analysed the multiplex PCR reads in MiXCR, keeping a single row per CDR3 protein. The table records some 750,000 distinct CDR3 sequences, roughly 40% of them present only once. The sample was peripheral blood. Every receptor here comes from an adult man with Graves' ophthalmopathy.

About this clonotype itself: One base away lies a much larger clone, so this may be a sequencing read error. This chain links TRBV10-3 with TRBJ1-1; D perhaps matches TRBD1 (5 bases). The V end lost 4 bases, the J end lost 11 bases, and 23 bases lay between the germline ends. The CDR3 covers 15 residues. CDR1 and CDR2 (germline): ENHRY, SYGVKD. The DNA for the CDR3 is TGTGCCATCAGTGGATCAGGAGACAGCACACTGATGGCTTTCTTT. Its translation is CAISGSGDSTLMAFF.

This clonotype was counted ten times or more. This chain connects TRBV29-1 to TRBJ1-2; D unresolved. This CDR3 region has 12 residues. Per the germline V gene, CDR1 is SQVTM and CDR2 is ANQGSEA. Trimming took 5 bases from V and 6 from J, leaving 13 bases between them. The chain's CDR3 is CSVLDGPDGYTF. CDR3 in DNA: TGCAGCGTTCTGGACGGACCGGATGGCTACACCTTC.

In this sample, this clonotype turned up many times. This sequence joins TRBV7-9 and TRBJ1-4; tentatively, D is TRBD1 (5 bases). CDR1 is SEHNR, CDR2 FQNEAQ, per germline (reference sequence). CDR3 length: 15 amino acids. Trimming cost V 8 bases and J 4 bases, with 17 bases left between them. CDR3 in amino acids: CASVKYGTVNEKLFF. In nucleotides, the CDR3 is TGTGCCAGCGTCAAGTACGGGACTGTTAATGAAAAACTGTTTTTT.

The chain is built from TRBV7-9 and TRBJ2-2; 14 bases line up with TRBD2. Germline V gene data show CDR1 as SEHNR and CDR2 as FQNEAQ (reference sequence). The CDR3 has 17 residues. Trimming took 6 bases from V and 4 from J; bases not matched to a gene: 7. CDR3 DNA sequence: TGTGCCAGCAGACCGACTAGCGGGAGGGCGGGCACCGGGGAGCTGTTTTTT. Translated, it gives CASRPTSGRAGTGELFF.

In its sample, this clonotype was seen a few times. The V call is TRBV7-9, the J call TRBJ2-2, with D perhaps matching TRBD1 or TRBD2 (5 bases each). Germline CDR1 is SEHNR and CDR2 is FQNEAQ (reference sequence). The germline V and J ends were trimmed by 4 bases and 7 bases, with 13 bases remaining between them. CDR3 length: 14 amino acids. CDR3 DNA: TGTGCCAGCAGCTCTCCGGTTGGGGGCGGGGAGCTGTTTTTT. Translated: CASSSPVGGGELFF.

The chain recombines TRBV7-2 with TRBJ1-6; D remains ambiguous. V lost 5 bases and J 6 bases, leaving 11 bases between the germline ends. Germline loops: CDR1 SGHTA, CDR2 FQGNSA. CDR3 length: 14 residues. CDR3 in amino acids: CASSHKDSNSPLHF. CDR3 coding DNA: TGTGCCAGCAGCCATAAGGACTCTAATTCACCCCTCCACTTT.

The chain couples TRBV2 to TRBJ2-7; TRBD2 might be the D (5 bases). CDR1 SNHLY and CDR2 FYNNEI come from the germline V gene. There are 15 residues in the CDR3. V gave up 5 bases and J gave up 4 bases, with 18 bases separating them. CDR3 coding DNA: TGTGCCAGCAGTTTAGAGGGCCCCTTGGGGTACGAGCAGTACTTC. Translated, it gives CASSLEGPLGYEQYF.

As to this clonotype: Since a much larger clone is just one base distant, this may be a read error. V usage is TRBV9 and J usage is TRBJ1-1; TRBD1 agrees at 9 bases. Germline V gene sequence: CDR1 SGDLS, CDR2 YYNGEE. J lost 4 bases, V lost 3 bases, and 10 bases had no gene match. This CDR3 is built from 16 residues. The chain's CDR3 is CASSARTGEGFTEAFF. The CDR3 DNA reads TGTGCCAGCAGCGCCCGGACAGGGGAGGGCTTCACTGAAGCTTTCTTT.

This chain connects TRBV5-1 to TRBJ1-1; D is possibly TRBD1 (5 bases). Trimming pared 1 base from V and 4 bases from J, leaving 11 bases between. CDR1 SGHRS and CDR2 YFSETQ come from the germline V gene. CDR3 length: 14 residues. The CDR3 spells CASSLTGFVTEAFF. In nucleotides, the CDR3 is TGCGCCAGCAGCTTGACAGGTTTTGTCACTGAAGCTTTCTTT.

The J gene is TRBJ2-7, the V gene TRBV9; D gene ambiguous. Germline V CDR1 and CDR2: SGDLS, YYNGEE. The CDR3 is 15 amino acids. V dropped 4 bases and J dropped 3 bases, with 17 bases sitting between them. In DNA, the CDR3 is TGTGCCAGCAGCCCCTCCCCCGAGTTGGGCTACGAGCAGTACTTC. The encoded protein is CASSPSPELGYEQYF.

For this clonotype: Germline and junction disagree at one end, which may indicate a read error. The V gene is TRBV7-9, the J gene TRBJ2-2; no firm D call. The CDR3 covers 12 residues. Germline V gene data show CDR1 as SEHNR and CDR2 as FQNEAQ (reference sequence). CDR3 DNA sequence: TGTGCCGGCAGCTTCGGATCCGGGGAGCTGTTTTTT. Translating it yields CAGSFGSGELFF.

The chain employs TRBV7-8 and TRBJ2-7; TRBD1 matches 7 bases. The CDR3 has 14 amino acids. The V and J ends lost 7 bases and 0 bases, in that order; junction bases with no gene match: 6. Germline CDR1 is SGHVS and CDR2 is FQNEAQ. CDR3 in amino acids: CASTGTAGSYEQYV. The DNA of the CDR3 is TGTGCCAGCACCGGGACAGCAGGCTCCTACGAGCAGTACGTC.